This entry lists 25 T cell receptor beta chains sequenced from one sample in a study of glioma-infiltrating T cells after dendritic cell vaccination. Sequencing was performed with immunoSEQ multiplex PCR; in TCRdb, only in-frame clones are kept and a portion is missing. The sample carries about 76,000 clones, roughly 87% recorded once. The time point here: after dendritic cell vaccination, including at tumor progression/relapse. The sequenced sample was blood, obtained after dendritic cell vaccination. The receptors come from a human donor with glioblastoma.

This rearrangement joins TRBV2 to TRBJ2-2, with TRBD2 identical over 7 bases. The CDR3 runs 13 residues. Germline CDR1 is SNHLY and CDR2 is FYNNEI. Losses at the gene ends were 9 bases for V and 6 bases for J; bases not matched to a gene: 7. This chain's CDR3 is CASLGRGPGELFF. DNA of the CDR3: TGTGCCAGTCTGGGGAGGGGCCCCGGGGAGCTGTTTTTT.

V is TRBV10-3 and J is TRBJ2-2; 7 bases match TRBD2. The CDR3 runs to 15 residues. Unmatched junction bases numbered 8, after V lost 8 bases and J lost 2 bases. In germline, CDR1 is ENHRY, CDR2 SYGVKD. CDR3 DNA sequence: TGTGCCATCTCCCCCCGGGAGGCCAACACCGGGGAGCTGTTTTTT. This encodes CAISPREANTGELFF.

For this clone: The junction departs from germline at one end; a sequencing error may be responsible. The chain joins TRBV7-7 to TRBJ2-7; a possible D gene is TRBD2 (5 bases). Germline CDR1 is SSHAT and CDR2 is FNYEAQ (reference sequence). The CDR3 is 14 amino acids. Written as DNA, the CDR3 is TGTGCTAGCAGCCTTGGTCCCGGGGCCTACGAGCAGTACTTC. Amino acids: CASSLGPGAYEQYF. Filled out from reference TRBV7-7 and TRBJ2-7, the complete variable domain reads GAGVSQSPRYKVTKRGQDVTLRCDPISSHATLYWYQQALGQGPEFLTYFNYEAQPDKSGLPSDRFSAERPEGSISTLTIQRTEQRDSAMYRCASSLGPGAYEQYFGPGTRLTVT.

The CDR3 coding sequence is TGTGCCAGCAGCGCGAGGCCCCGGAGCGAAAAACTGTTTTTT. Translating gives CASSARPRSEKLFF. V and J are TRBV6-5 and TRBJ1-4; D call uncertain. Trimming took off 6 bases at V and 8 bases at J, with 16 bases between the two ends. CDR1 is MNHEY, CDR2 SVGAGI, per germline. The CDR3 contains 14 residues.

The chain uses TRBV2 and TRBJ2-1, with D maybe TRBD2 (6 bases). Germline V gene sequence: CDR1 SNHLY, CDR2 FYNNEI. Trimming shortened V by 4 bases and J by 0 bases, and 13 bases separated the two germline ends. The CDR3 covers 16 residues. The CDR3 nucleotides read TGTGCCAGCAGTGCGTCTAACGGGGGCTCCTACAATGAGCAGTTCTTC. This gives the protein CASSASNGGSYNEQFF.

CDR3 region: CASSTGTSGEDTQYF. The DNA for the CDR3 is TGCGCCAGCAGCACCGGGACTAGCGGGGAGGATACGCAGTATTTT. The chain carries TRBV5-1 and TRBJ2-3, with 13 bases fitting TRBD2. Germline V lookup: CDR1 SGHRS, CDR2 YFSETQ. The V gene end was trimmed by 4 bases and the J gene end by 6 bases; junction bases not matched to a gene: 5. This CDR3 has 15 residues.

The rearrangement links TRBV19 to TRBJ1-2, with D possibly TRBD1 on 6 matching bases. The CDR3 length is 15 residues. CDR1 and CDR2 from the germline V gene are LNHDA and SQIVND (reference sequence). Trimming removed 4 bases at V and 3 bases at J, with 15 bases between. CDR3 region: CASSTRGGGDYGYTF. The CDR3 coding sequence is TGTGCCAGTAGTACTCGAGGGGGGGGAGACTATGGCTACACCTTC.

J is TRBJ1-4 and V is TRBV5-1; no clear D. Between the trimmed V and J ends, which lost 7 bases and 7 bases, there was a span of 14 bases. This CDR3 has 13 residues. In germline, CDR1 is SGHRS, CDR2 YFSETQ. CDR3 bases: TGCGCCAGCGGCGACCCCCCTAGTGAAAAACTGTTTTTT. Encoded protein: CASGDPPSEKLFF.

The CDR3 DNA is TGTGCCAGCAGTTTGTACTCTAATTCACCCCTCCACTTT. It translates to CASSLYSNSPLHF. The rearrangement uses TRBV27 and TRBJ1-6; D ambiguous. Germline V gives CDR1 MNHEY, CDR2 SMNVEV (reference sequence). The CDR3 is 13 amino acids. The V gene lost 3 bases and the J gene lost 6 bases, with 6 bases spanning the gap.

The V call is TRBV30, the J call TRBJ1-1; D is unclear. The V gene's germline CDR1 is GTSNPN and CDR2 SVGIG (reference sequence). CDR3 length equals 13 residues. Trimming stripped 0 bases from V and 4 bases from J, with 9 bases between. Written as DNA, the CDR3 is TGTGCCTGGAGTGTTTCTAGTGGCACTGAAGCTTTCTTT. Amino acids: CAWSVSSGTEAFF.

The chain carries TRBV29-1 and TRBJ2-7, with 8 bases lining up with TRBD1. Looked up from germline, CDR1 is SQVTM and CDR2 is ANQGSEA. With 4 bases clipped from V and 3 bases from J, the junction kept 5 bases outside the gene matches. The length of the CDR3 is 13 residues. CDR3 region: CSVAGQALYEQYF. In DNA, the CDR3 is TGCAGCGTTGCGGGACAGGCACTCTACGAGCAGTACTTC.

The chain combines TRBV25-1 with TRBJ2-3, with D possibly matching TRBD1 (6 bases). The germline V gene encodes CDR1 MGHDK and CDR2 SYGVNS. The CDR3 consists of 14 residues. V lost 4 bases and J 0 bases, leaving 8 bases between the germline ends. The CDR3 region has the DNA TGTGCCAGCAGTGTCCAGGGGAGCACAGATACGCAGTATTTT. Protein product: CASSVQGSTDTQYF. Full variable domain (missing parts from reference TRBV25-1 and TRBJ2-3): EADIYQTPRYLVIGTGKKITLECSQTMGHDKMYWYQQDPGMELHLIHYSYGVNSTEKGDLSSESTVSRIRTEHFPLTLESARPSHTSQYLCASSVQGSTDTQYFGPGTRLTVL.

The chain combines TRBV5-4 with TRBJ2-3, with 10 positions matching TRBD2. Trimming cost V 0 bases and J 5 bases; bases outside gene matches: 3. Germline CDR1 and CDR2: SGHNT and YYREEE (reference sequence). The CDR3 extends over 15 amino acids. Here the CDR3 DNA reads TGTGCCAGCAGCTTGGTAGCGGGGGGTGGAGATACGCAGTATTTT. As protein: CASSLVAGGGDTQYF.

This clone is a singleton in its sample. CDR3 nucleotides: TGCGCCAGCAGCCCGAGACGAGGGATAGATGGGACCGGGGAGCTGTTTTTT. Protein sequence: CASSPRRGIDGTGELFF. This chain links TRBV5-1 with TRBJ2-2; D is possibly TRBD2 (5 bases). Germline CDR1 is SGHRS and CDR2 is YFSETQ. The ends were cut back, 4 bases at V and 5 bases at J, with 21 bases in the middle. This CDR3 contains 17 residues.

The gene calls are TRBV5-5 and TRBJ2-7; 9 bases are a match to TRBD1. The CDR3 spans 14 residues. V lost 4 bases and J lost 7; bases outside the gene matches: 9. Per germline, CDR1 SGHKS and CDR2 YYEKEE (reference sequence). CDR3 nucleotides: TGTGCCAGCAGCCCGGGACAGGGCCTAGGGGAGCAGTACTTC. Residues: CASSPGQGLGEQYF.

This clone is a singleton in its sample. The genes are TRBV30 and TRBJ2-3; TRBD2 aligns across 10 bases. Germline lookup yields CDR1 GTSNPN and CDR2 SVGIG (reference sequence). Trimming removed 5 bases from V and 2 bases from J; junction bases left unmatched: 7. This CDR3 contains 15 residues. CDR3 loop: CAWGGTSDSTDTQYF. The CDR3 region has the DNA TGTGCCTGGGGAGGGACTAGCGATTCCACAGATACGCAGTATTTT.

This clone has more than one count but fewer than ten. The chain has TRBV5-1 and TRBJ2-2; D call uncertain. The CDR3 has 12 amino acids. Trimming cost V 0 bases and J 6 bases, with 3 bases left between them. Germline V gives CDR1 SGHRS, CDR2 YFSETQ. The CDR3 spells CASSLVAGELFF. CDR3 nucleotide sequence: TGCGCCAGCAGCTTGGTAGCCGGGGAGCTGTTTTTT.

This chain uses TRBV5-4 with TRBJ1-3; D might be TRBD1 (5 bases). Between the trimmed V and J ends, which lost 2 bases and 1 base, there was a span of 10 bases. Germline CDR1 and CDR2: SGHNT and YYREEE (reference sequence). This CDR3 has 15 residues. The CDR3 DNA follows: TGTGCCAGCAGCTTATCGACAGAATCTGGAAACACCATATATTTT. This codes for CASSLSTESGNTIYF.

There are a few counts of this clone. The rearrangement joins TRBV6-5 to TRBJ1-2, with 7 bases lining up with TRBD1. J gave up 8 bases and V 0 bases, and 3 bases lay outside the gene matches. CDR3 length: 13 amino acids. CDR1 is MNHEY, CDR2 SVGAGI, per germline. This chain's CDR3 is CASSYSTGVGYTF. CDR3 bases: TGTGCCAGCAGTTACTCTACAGGGGTGGGCTACACCTTC.

V gene TRBV6-1 combines with J gene TRBJ1-2, with D perhaps TRBD1 (6 bases). Trimming shortened V by 8 bases and J by 2 bases, and 12 bases separated the two germline ends. The CDR3 runs 13 residues. Germline loops: CDR1 MNHNS, CDR2 SASEGT. CDR3 loop: CASFRDNNYGYTF. In DNA form, the CDR3 reads TGTGCCAGCTTCCGGGACAACAACTATGGCTACACCTTC.

The rearrangement uses TRBV7-9 and TRBJ2-7; 9 nucleotides match TRBD2. The CDR3 consists of 17 residues. Germline V gives CDR1 SEHNR, CDR2 FQNEAQ (reference sequence). V was pared by 4 bases and J by 6 bases, with 16 bases of the junction left unmatched. Here the CDR3 DNA reads TGTGCCAGCAGCTCCCGGTCGAGCGGGGGGACCCCTACCGAGCAGTACTTC. Amino acid sequence: CASSSRSSGGTPTEQYF. The full variable domain, rest sourced from reference TRBV7-9 and TRBJ2-7, is DTGVSQNPRHKITKRGQNVTFRCDPISEHNRLYWYRQTLGQGPEFLTYFQNEAQLEKSRLLSDRFSAERPKGSFSTLEIQRTEQGDSAMYLCASSSRSSGGTPTEQYFGPGTRLTVT.

This clone was recorded a few times. The CDR3 reads CASSYPGDYGYTF. The CDR3 DNA follows: TGTGCCAGCAGTTACCCCGGGGACTATGGCTACACCTTC. The rearrangement joins TRBV6-6 to TRBJ1-2; D is undetermined. Germline CDR1 is MNHNY and CDR2 is SVGAGI (reference sequence). The V end lost 2 bases, the J end lost 3 bases, and 7 bases lay between the germline ends. CDR3 size: 13 residues.

The chain combines TRBV30 with TRBJ1-3, with 8 bases lining up with TRBD1. With V trimmed by 8 bases and J by 0 bases, 9 bases remained unmatched. CDR3 length equals 15 residues. Germline CDR1 is GTSNPN and CDR2 is SVGIG (reference sequence). The DNA for the CDR3 is TGTGCCAGTCCCGGGACAGGTACCTCTGGAAACACCATATATTTT. The encoded protein is CASPGTGTSGNTIYF.

The CDR3 DNA sequence: TGTGCCAGCAGCCAAGGTCTTGGACAGGGTTACTTCGATACGCAGTATTTT. This translates into CASSQGLGQGYFDTQYF. V gene TRBV4-2 combines with J gene TRBJ2-3, with TRBD1 matching 8 bases. CDR1 is LGHNA and CDR2 is YNFKEQ in the germline V gene. The CDR3 has 17 amino acids. Trimming cost V 1 base and J 6 bases; bases outside gene matches: 12.

V usage is TRBV5-1 and J usage is TRBJ2-3; tentatively, D is TRBD1 (5 bases). Germline assignment: CDR1 SGHRS and CDR2 YFSETQ. V was pared by 0 bases and J by 1 base, with 12 bases between. The CDR3 totals 16 residues. The DNA of the CDR3 is TGCGCCAGCAGCTTGGGTTCAGGGTCTGGCACAGATACGCAGTATTTT. As protein: CASSLGSGSGTDTQYF.